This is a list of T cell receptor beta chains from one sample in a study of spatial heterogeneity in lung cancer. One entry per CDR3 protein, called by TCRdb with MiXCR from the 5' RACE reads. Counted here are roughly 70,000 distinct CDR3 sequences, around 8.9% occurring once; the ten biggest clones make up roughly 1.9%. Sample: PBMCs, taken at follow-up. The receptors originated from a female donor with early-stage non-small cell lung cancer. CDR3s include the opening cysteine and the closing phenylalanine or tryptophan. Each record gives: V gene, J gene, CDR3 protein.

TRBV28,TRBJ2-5,CATASGGSFKGTQYF
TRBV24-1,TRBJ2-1,CATSDTALAGTYNEQFF
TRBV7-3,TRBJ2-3,CASSDGGLLGAASTDTQYF
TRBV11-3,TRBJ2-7,CASSLDSTAYEQYF
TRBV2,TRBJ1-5,CASRRDRGPSNQPQHF
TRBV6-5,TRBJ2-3,CASSYSPRVKRDTQYF
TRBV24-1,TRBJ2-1,CATSDAGHHEQFF
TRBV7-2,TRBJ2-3,CASSLGVSTQYF
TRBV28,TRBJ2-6,CASSFLGESSPSGANVLTF
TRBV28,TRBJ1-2,CASELGGYTF
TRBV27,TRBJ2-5,CASSNWDSFQETQYF
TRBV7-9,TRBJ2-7,CASSPRAGGREQYF
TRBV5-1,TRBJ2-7,CASSLDSGTGPSEQYF
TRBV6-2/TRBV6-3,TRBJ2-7,CASKGTIRYEQYF
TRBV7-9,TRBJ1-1,CASSLGTVEAFF
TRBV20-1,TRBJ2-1,CSAPDWNEQFF
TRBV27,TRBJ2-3,CASSSHLAGRTDTQYF
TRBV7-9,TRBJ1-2,CASSSSGGDYGYTF
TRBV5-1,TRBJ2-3,CASSLGSRTDTQYF
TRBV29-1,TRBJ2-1,CSVFGGTFSYNEQFF
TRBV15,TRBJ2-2,CATSRVLTGELFF
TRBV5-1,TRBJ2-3,CASSLNLGITDTQYF
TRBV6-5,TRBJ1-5,CASRGQRNQPQHF
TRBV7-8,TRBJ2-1,CASSTSGGEQFF
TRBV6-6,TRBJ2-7,CASSLTRYEQYF
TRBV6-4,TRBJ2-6,CASSELGSGANVLTF
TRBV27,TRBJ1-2,CASSFTGGGYTF
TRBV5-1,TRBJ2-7,CASSFSNYEQYF
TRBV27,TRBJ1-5,CASSPYKGNQPQHF
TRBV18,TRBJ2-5,CASSWDQGLQETQYF
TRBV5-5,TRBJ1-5,CASSLGTGTSTGQPQHF
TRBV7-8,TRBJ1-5,CASSSGQDSNQPQHF
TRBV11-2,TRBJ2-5,CASSPSAGVYQETQYF
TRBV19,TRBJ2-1,CASSNGGTSYNEQFF
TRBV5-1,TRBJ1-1,CASSLQPDSQFRGNTEAFF
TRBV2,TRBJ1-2,CASSEGQGAFGYGYTF
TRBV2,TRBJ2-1,CASSESRWGYNEQFF
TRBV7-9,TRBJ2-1,CASSLRLAEYNEQFF
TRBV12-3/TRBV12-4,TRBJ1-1,CASSFQQNTEAFF
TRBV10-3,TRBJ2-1,CASILGTSGINEQFF
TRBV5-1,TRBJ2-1,CASSFTVRRGNEQFF
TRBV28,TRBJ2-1,CASSLSLSSGRPSSYNEQFF
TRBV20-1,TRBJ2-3,CSASIGSGGDTQYF
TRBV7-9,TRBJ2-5,CASSLGGIQETQYF
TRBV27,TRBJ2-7,CASRGVEQYF
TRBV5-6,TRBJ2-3,CASSLTGVGTDTQYF
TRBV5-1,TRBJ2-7,CASSRIRSEQYF